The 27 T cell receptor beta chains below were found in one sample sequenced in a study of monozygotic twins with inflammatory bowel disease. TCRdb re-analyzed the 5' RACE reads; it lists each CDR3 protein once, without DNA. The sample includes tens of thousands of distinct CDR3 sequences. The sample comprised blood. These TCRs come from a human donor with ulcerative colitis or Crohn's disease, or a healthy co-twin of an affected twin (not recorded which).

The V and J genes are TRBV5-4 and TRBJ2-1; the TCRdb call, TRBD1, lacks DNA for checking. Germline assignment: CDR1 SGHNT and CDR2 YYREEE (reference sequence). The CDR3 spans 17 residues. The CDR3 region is CASSFPRPRGTYNEQFF. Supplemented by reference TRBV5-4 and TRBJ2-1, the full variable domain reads ETGVTQSPTHLIKTRGQQVTLRCSSQSGHNTVSWYQQALGQGPQFIFQYYREEENGRGNFPPRFSGLQFPNYSSELNVNALELDDSALYLCASSFPRPRGTYNEQFFGPGTRLTVL.

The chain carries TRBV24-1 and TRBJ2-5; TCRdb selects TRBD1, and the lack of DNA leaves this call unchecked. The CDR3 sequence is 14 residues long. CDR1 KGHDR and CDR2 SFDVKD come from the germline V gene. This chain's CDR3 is CATSDSGIGETQYF.

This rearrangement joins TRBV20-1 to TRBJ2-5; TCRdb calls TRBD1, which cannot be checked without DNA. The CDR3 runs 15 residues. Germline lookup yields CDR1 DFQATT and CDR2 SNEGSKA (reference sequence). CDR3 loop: CSSGGGGPVFETQYF.

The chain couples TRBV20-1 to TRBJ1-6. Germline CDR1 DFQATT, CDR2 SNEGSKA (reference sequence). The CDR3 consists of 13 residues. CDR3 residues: CSALRSYNSPLHF.

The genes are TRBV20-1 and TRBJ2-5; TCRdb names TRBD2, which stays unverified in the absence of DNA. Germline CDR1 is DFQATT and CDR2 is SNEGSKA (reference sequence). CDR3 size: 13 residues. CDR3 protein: CSAPGLVGETQYF.

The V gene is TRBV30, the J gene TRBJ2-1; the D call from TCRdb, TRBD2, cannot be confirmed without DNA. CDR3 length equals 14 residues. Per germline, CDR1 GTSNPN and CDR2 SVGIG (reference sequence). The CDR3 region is CAWSLRGGWDEQFF.

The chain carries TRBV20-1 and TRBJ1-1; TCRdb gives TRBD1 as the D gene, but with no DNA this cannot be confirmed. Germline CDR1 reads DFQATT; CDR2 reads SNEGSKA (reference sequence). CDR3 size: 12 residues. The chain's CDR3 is CSASLGGREAFF.

CDR3 sequence reads: CASSSGANTGELFF. The chain carries TRBV19 and TRBJ2-2; TCRdb's assignment of TRBD2 cannot be checked, as there is no DNA. The V gene's germline CDR1 is LNHDA and CDR2 SQIVND (reference sequence). The CDR3 runs to 14 residues.

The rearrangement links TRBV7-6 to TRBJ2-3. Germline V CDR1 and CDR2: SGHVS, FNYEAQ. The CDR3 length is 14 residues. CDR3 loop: CASSPSGNRDTQYF.

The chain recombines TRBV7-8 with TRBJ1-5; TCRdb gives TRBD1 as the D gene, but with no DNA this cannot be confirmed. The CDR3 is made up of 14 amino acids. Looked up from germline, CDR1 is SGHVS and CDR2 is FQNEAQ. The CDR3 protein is CASSSGTGNQPQHF.

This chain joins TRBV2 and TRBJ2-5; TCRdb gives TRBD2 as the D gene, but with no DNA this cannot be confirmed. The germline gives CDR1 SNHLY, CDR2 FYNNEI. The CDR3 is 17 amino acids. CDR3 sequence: CASSEWGLAGGQETQYF.

Here the CDR3 reads CASSSWVRTTEAFF. This chain links TRBV7-2 with TRBJ1-1. The CDR3 consists of 14 residues. CDR1 SGHTA and CDR2 FQGNSA come from the germline V gene.

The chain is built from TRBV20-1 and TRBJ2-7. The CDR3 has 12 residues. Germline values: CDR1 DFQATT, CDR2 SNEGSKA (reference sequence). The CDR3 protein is CSARDLIGEQYF.

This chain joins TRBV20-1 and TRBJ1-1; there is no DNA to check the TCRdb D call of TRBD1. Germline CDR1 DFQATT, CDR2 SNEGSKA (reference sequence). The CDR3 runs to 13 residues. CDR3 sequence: CSASSPGGSEAFF.

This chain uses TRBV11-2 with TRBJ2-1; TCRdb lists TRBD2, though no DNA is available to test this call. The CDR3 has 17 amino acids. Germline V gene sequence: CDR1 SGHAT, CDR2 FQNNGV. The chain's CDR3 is CASSSRLGGPTYNEQFF.

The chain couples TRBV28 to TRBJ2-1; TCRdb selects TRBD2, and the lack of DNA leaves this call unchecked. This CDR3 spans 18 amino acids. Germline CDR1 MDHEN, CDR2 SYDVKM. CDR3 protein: CASRQIPLAGGSYNEQFF.

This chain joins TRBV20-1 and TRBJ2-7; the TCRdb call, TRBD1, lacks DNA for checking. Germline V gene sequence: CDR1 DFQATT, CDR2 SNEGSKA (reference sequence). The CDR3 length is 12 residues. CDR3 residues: CSARDSGSEQYF.

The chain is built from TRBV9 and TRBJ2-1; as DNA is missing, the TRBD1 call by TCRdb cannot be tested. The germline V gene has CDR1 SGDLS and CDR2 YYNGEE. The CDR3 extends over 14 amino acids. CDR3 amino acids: CASSVDRGHNEQFF.

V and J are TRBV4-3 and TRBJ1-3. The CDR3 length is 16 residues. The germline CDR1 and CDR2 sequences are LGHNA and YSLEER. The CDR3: CASSQVITSSGNTIYF.

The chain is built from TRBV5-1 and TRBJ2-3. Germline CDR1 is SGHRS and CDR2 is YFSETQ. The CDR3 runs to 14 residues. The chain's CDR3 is CASSAQTSGDTQYF.

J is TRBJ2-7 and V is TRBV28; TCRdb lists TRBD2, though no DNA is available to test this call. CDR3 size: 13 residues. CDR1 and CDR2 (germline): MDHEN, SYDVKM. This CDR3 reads CASTSGNLYEQYF. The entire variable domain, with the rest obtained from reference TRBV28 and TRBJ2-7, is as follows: DVKVTQSSRYLVKRTGEKVFLECVQDMDHENMFWYRQDPGLGLRLIYFSYDVKMKEKGDIPEGYSVSREKKERFSLILESASTNQTSMYLCASTSGNLYEQYFGPGTRLTVT.

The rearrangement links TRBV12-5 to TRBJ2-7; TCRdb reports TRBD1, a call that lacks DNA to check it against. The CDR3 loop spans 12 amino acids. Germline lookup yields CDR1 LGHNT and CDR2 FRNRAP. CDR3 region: CASGYRGGEQYF.

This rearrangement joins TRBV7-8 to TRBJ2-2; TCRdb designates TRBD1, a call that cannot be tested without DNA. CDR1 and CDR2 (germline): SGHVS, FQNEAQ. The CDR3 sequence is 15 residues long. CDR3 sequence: CASSPTGGRGGELFF.

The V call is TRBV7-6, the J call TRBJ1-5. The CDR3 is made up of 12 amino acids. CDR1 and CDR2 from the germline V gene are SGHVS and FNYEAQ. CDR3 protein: CASSGPWEPQHF.

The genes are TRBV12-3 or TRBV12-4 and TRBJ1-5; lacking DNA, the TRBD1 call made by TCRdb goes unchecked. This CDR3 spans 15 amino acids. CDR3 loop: CASSPTGQGDQPQHF.

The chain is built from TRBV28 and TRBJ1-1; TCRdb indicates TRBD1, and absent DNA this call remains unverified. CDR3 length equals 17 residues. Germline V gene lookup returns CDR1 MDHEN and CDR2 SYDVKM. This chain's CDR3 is CASSSRDRAKLETEAFF.

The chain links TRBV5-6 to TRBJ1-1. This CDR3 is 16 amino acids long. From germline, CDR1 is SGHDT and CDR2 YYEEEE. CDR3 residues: CASSLEVVAGGGEAFF.